This passage covers 29 T cell receptor beta chains from one sample sequenced in a study of blood T cell repertoires in COVID-19. Measured with immunoSEQ multiplex PCR; TCRdb has only the in-frame clones, and not every one. Altogether tens of thousands of clones are present, nearly 90% being singletons, with the ten largest covering around 5.3%. The specimen sequenced was peripheral blood. These receptors were taken from a man over 45 with acute or convalescent COVID-19.

Written as DNA, the CDR3 is TGTGCCAGCAGTTTATTGCGTCCAGGGGTTAACTATGGCTACACCTTC. Translated: CASSLLRPGVNYGYTF. The chain joins TRBV27 to TRBJ1-2, with D perhaps TRBD1 (6 bases). Germline V gene sequence: CDR1 MNHEY, CDR2 SMNVEV (reference sequence). CDR3 length equals 16 residues. Trimming removed 1 base from V and 1 base from J, with 13 bases in between.

J is TRBJ2-3 and V is TRBV24-1, with 7 bases lining up with TRBD2. The CDR3 consists of 15 residues. The J segment lost 4 bases and the V segment lost 4 bases, leaving 7 bases of the junction unmatched. CDR1 and CDR2 (germline): KGHDR, SFDVKD. CDR3 DNA sequence: TGTGCCACCAGTGACAGGCGGGCGGGGGCAGATACGCAGTATTTT. This codes for CATSDRRAGADTQYF.

This chain uses TRBV27 with TRBJ2-7; 8 bases are shared with TRBD1. The CDR3 spans 12 residues. Germline V gives CDR1 MNHEY, CDR2 SMNVEV (reference sequence). V was pared by 5 bases and J by 3 bases, with 0 bases of the junction left unmatched. This CDR3 is CASSGQGYEQYF. In DNA form, the CDR3 reads TGTGCCAGCAGTGGACAGGGCTACGAGCAGTACTTC.

The rearrangement uses TRBV27 and TRBJ1-6; 7 bases fit TRBD1. The CDR3 totals 15 residues. Germline V gives CDR1 MNHEY, CDR2 SMNVEV (reference sequence). With 9 bases clipped from V and 10 bases from J, the junction kept 15 bases outside the gene matches. Here the CDR3 DNA reads TGTGCCAGATTTTTTCCAGGGGGAAGGTACTCACCCCTCCACTTT. It encodes CARFFPGGRYSPLHF.

In DNA form, the CDR3 reads TGTGCCTGGAGTTTTGGTGCGACTAATGAAAAACTGTTTTTT. Amino acid sequence: CAWSFGATNEKLFF. The chain uses TRBV30 and TRBJ1-4; D ambiguous. This CDR3 region has 14 residues. V was clipped by 2 bases and J by 2 bases, with 9 bases between them. The germline V gene encodes CDR1 GTSNPN and CDR2 SVGIG (reference sequence).

The chain uses TRBV7-8 and TRBJ2-5; 11 nucleotides match TRBD2. The V gene end was trimmed by 4 bases and the J gene end by 2 bases; junction bases not matched to a gene: 3. The CDR3 consists of 15 residues. Germline-derived CDR1 and CDR2 are SGHVS and FQNEAQ. The CDR3 loop is CASSSWTSGQETQYF. For the CDR3, the DNA is TGTGCCAGCAGCTCGTGGACTAGCGGGCAAGAGACCCAGTACTTC.

The rearrangement uses TRBV5-4 and TRBJ1-5, with 9 bases identical to TRBD1. The germline gives CDR1 SGHNT, CDR2 YYREEE (reference sequence). V shed 0 bases and J 4 bases; nucleotides not matched to a gene: 2. This CDR3 is built from 15 residues. For the CDR3, the DNA is TGTGCCAGCAGCTTGGGGACAGGGGAAAATCAGCCCCAGCATTTT. This encodes CASSLGTGENQPQHF.

The table lists this clone with a count of one. This chain links TRBV19 with TRBJ1-6; TRBD1 matches at 7 bases. The V gene's germline CDR1 is LNHDA and CDR2 SQIVND (reference sequence). V shed 7 bases and J 10 bases; nucleotides not matched to a gene: 7. The length of the CDR3 is 13 residues. The CDR3, as DNA: TGTGCCAGTAACGACAGGGACAGCTCACCCCTCCACTTT. As protein: CASNDRDSSPLHF.

The chain is built from TRBV7-2 and TRBJ1-2, with 10 bases fitting TRBD1. Germline CDR1 SGHTA, CDR2 FQGNSA. Trimming removed 5 bases from V and 8 bases from J; junction bases left unmatched: 8. This CDR3 has 14 amino acids. The CDR3 region is CASSPDRGLLGYTF. CDR3 sequence (DNA): TGTGCCAGCAGCCCCGACAGGGGGCTACTAGGCTACACCTTC.

This clone was seen once. The chain has TRBV4-3 and TRBJ1-2; D is uncertain. Per the germline V gene, CDR1 is LGHNA and CDR2 is YSLEER. Trimming took 1 base from V and 0 from J, leaving 6 bases between them. The CDR3 length is 14 residues. The CDR3: CASSQGIPNYGYTF. DNA of the CDR3: TGCGCCAGCAGCCAAGGTATCCCTAACTATGGCTACACCTTC.

The chain joins TRBV21-1 to TRBJ1-5; no check of the table's D call, TRBD1, against the DNA was made. TRBV21-1 is termed a pseudogene. The CDR3 runs 14 residues. In nucleotides, the CDR3 is TGTGCCAGCATCGTAACACAGGGCAATCAGCCCCAGCATTTT. It is translated as CASIVTQGNQPQHF.

The rearrangement uses TRBV6-4 and TRBJ1-1; D may be TRBD1 (5 bases). The CDR3 extends over 15 amino acids. Trimming took off 3 bases at V and 0 bases at J, with 11 bases between the two ends. From germline, CDR1 is MRHNA and CDR2 SNTAGT. This chain's CDR3 is CASSDCRTMNTEAFF. CDR3 in DNA: TGTGCCAGCAGTGATTGCCGGACAATGAACACTGAAGCTTTCTTT.

This rearrangement joins TRBV7-2 to TRBJ2-1, with 16 bases identical to TRBD2. V was pared by 3 bases and J by 5 bases, with 7 bases of the junction left unmatched. The germline V gene encodes CDR1 SGHTA and CDR2 FQGNSA. CDR3 length equals 18 residues. CDR3 in DNA: TGTGCCAGCAGCTTTTCCGGGACTAGCGGGAGGGACGACAATGAGCAGTTCTTC. Translating it yields CASSFSGTSGRDDNEQFF.

The CDR3 nucleotides read TGTGCCAGCAGCGCGGAGGGGGGACTAGCGGGATATCGGACCGGGGAGCTGTTTTTT. This gives the protein CASSAEGGLAGYRTGELFF. This sequence joins TRBV6-4 and TRBJ2-2; 13 nucleotides align to TRBD2. In germline, CDR1 is MRHNA, CDR2 SNTAGT. After removal of 6 bases from V and 5 bases from J, the junction contained 15 bases not matched to a gene. CDR3 length: 19 amino acids.

This clone occurred once. This chain uses TRBV19 with TRBJ1-1; TRBD1 aligns across 9 bases. V trimming: 6 bases; J trimming: 1 base; junction bases outside the gene matches: 6. Looked up from germline, CDR1 is LNHDA and CDR2 is SQIVND (reference sequence). The CDR3 is made up of 15 amino acids. DNA of the CDR3: TGTGCCAGTAGCGTCCCGGGACAGGGGAACACTGAAGCTTTCTTT. Its protein product is CASSVPGQGNTEAFF.

CDR3 nucleotide sequence: TGTGCCAGCAGCTGGTCCCCACGGGTAGCCAAAAACATTCAGTACTTC. It specifies CASSWSPRVAKNIQYF. The rearrangement uses TRBV5-6 and TRBJ2-4; D remains ambiguous. CDR3 length: 16 amino acids. The V gene's germline CDR1 is SGHDT and CDR2 YYEEEE. The germline V and J ends were trimmed by 3 bases and 0 bases, with 13 bases remaining between them.

The chain has TRBV24-1 and TRBJ2-5; maybe TRBD2 (5 bases). From germline, CDR1 is KGHDR and CDR2 SFDVKD. The V end was cut by 5 bases, the J end by 5 bases, with 8 bases between. This CDR3 comprises 12 residues. The CDR3 nucleotides are TGTGCCACCAGTGTGTCGGGGGAGACCCAGTACTTC. It specifies CATSVSGETQYF.

The chain employs TRBV7-9 and TRBJ1-2, with D unclear. Looked up from germline, CDR1 is SEHNR and CDR2 is FQNEAQ (reference sequence). V dropped 4 bases and J dropped 5 bases, with 20 bases sitting between them. This CDR3 region has 16 residues. CDR3 sequence: CASSYSSQAAGYGYTF. Here the CDR3 DNA reads TGTGCCAGCAGCTACTCCTCGCAGGCCGCGGGATATGGCTACACCTTC.

The chain is built from TRBV5-8 and TRBJ1-3; D uncertain. Germline V lookup: CDR1 SGHTS, CDR2 YDEGEE. V was pared by 0 bases and J by 1 base, with 5 bases between. The CDR3 is 14 residues long. CDR3 in DNA: TGTGCCAGCAGCTTGGGCGGATCTGGAAACACCATATATTTT. It yields the protein CASSLGGSGNTIYF.

The chain joins TRBV5-6 to TRBJ1-2, with D perhaps TRBD1 (5 bases). The CDR3 sequence is 15 residues long. Trimming removed 0 bases at V and 6 bases at J, with 15 bases between. Germline V gene data show CDR1 as SGHDT and CDR2 as YYEEEE. The DNA of the CDR3 is TGTGCCAGCAGCTTGGGTGCCGGACAAACCGATGGCTACACCTTC. Encoded protein: CASSLGAGQTDGYTF.

This chain connects TRBV19 to TRBJ2-7; TRBD2 aligns across 8 bases. Germline V gene sequence: CDR1 LNHDA, CDR2 SQIVND (reference sequence). The CDR3 extends over 15 amino acids. Losses at the gene ends were 2 bases for V and 3 bases for J; bases not matched to a gene: 6. In DNA form, the CDR3 reads TGTGCCAGTAGTATAATCCTAGCGGGTATCTACGAGCAGTACTTC. Translation gives CASSIILAGIYEQYF.

V usage is TRBV19 and J usage is TRBJ2-3; D is undetermined. The CDR3 length is 12 residues. The V end was cut by 6 bases, the J end by 2 bases, with 6 bases between. CDR1 is LNHDA, CDR2 SQIVND, per germline (reference sequence). CDR3 protein: CASRRNTDTQYF. CDR3 DNA: TGTGCCAGTAGGCGAAACACAGATACGCAGTATTTT. Based on the CDR3 plus reference TRBV19 and TRBJ2-3, the full variable domain is DGGITQSPKYLFRKEGQNVTLSCEQNLNHDAMYWYRQDPGQGLRLIYYSQIVNDFQKGDIAEGYSVSREKKESFPLTVTSAQKNPTAFYLCASRRNTDTQYFGPGTRLTVL.

The chain joins TRBV19 to TRBJ2-5, with 10 bases identical to TRBD1. The CDR3 is 14 amino acids. Germline loops: CDR1 LNHDA, CDR2 SQIVND (reference sequence). Trimming removed 4 bases from V and 4 bases from J; junction bases left unmatched: 3. CDR3 sequence (DNA): TGTGCCAGTAGTACGACAGGGGGCGGAGAGACCCAGTACTTC. Translating it yields CASSTTGGGETQYF.

The J gene is TRBJ2-2, the V gene TRBV5-1; the D gene is possibly TRBD2 (5 bases). This CDR3 comprises 16 residues. Germline assignment: CDR1 SGHRS and CDR2 YFSETQ. Trimming removed 4 bases at V and 0 bases at J, with 13 bases between. CDR3 sequence reads: CASSPRGRSNTGELFF. The CDR3 nucleotides are TGCGCCAGCAGCCCCCGTGGGAGATCGAACACCGGGGAGCTGTTTTTT.

In the case of this clone: The junction differs from germline at one of its ends, possibly a read error. The chain combines TRBV6-1 with TRBJ1-3; TRBD1 is a possible D gene (5 bases). CDR1 is MNHNS and CDR2 is SASEGT in the germline V gene. The CDR3 runs to 13 residues. The CDR3 sequence is CASSEVRGRLLRF. For the CDR3, the DNA is TGTGCCAGCAGTGAAGTAAGGGGCAGACTCCTGCGTTTT.

The genes are TRBV28 and TRBJ2-3; 9 bases fit TRBD1. Germline CDR1 MDHEN, CDR2 SYDVKM. The CDR3 extends over 15 amino acids. Losses at the gene ends were 2 bases for V and 1 base for J; bases not matched to a gene: 1. The CDR3 reads CASSLGTGRTDTQYF. CDR3 sequence (DNA): TGTGCCAGCAGTTTAGGGACAGGGCGCACAGATACGCAGTATTTT.

The chain carries TRBV19 and TRBJ2-7; 8 nucleotides line up with TRBD2. Germline V gene data show CDR1 as LNHDA and CDR2 as SQIVND (reference sequence). Losses at the gene ends were 4 bases for V and 1 base for J; bases not matched to a gene: 12. There are 17 residues in the CDR3. The chain's CDR3 is CASSNRAGDGFSYEQYF. In DNA form, the CDR3 reads TGTGCCAGTAGTAACAGAGCGGGAGATGGGTTTTCCTACGAGCAGTACTTC.

The genes are TRBV10-3 and TRBJ1-1; 10 positions agree with TRBD1. The CDR3 totals 14 residues. The ends lost 5 bases at V and 5 bases at J; junction bases unmatched: 5. Germline V gene data show CDR1 as ENHRY and CDR2 as SYGVKD. The CDR3 DNA reads TGTGCCATCAGTAAGGACAGGGGGGTAACTGAAGCTTTCTTT. This sequence encodes CAISKDRGVTEAFF.

This clone has just one count. The chain is built from TRBV14 and TRBJ2-7; the match to TRBD2 covers 15 bases. The CDR3 consists of 19 residues. V shed 3 bases, J shed 4 bases, and the junction held 13 bases outside the gene matches. Germline values: CDR1 SGHDN, CDR2 FVKESK. This chain's CDR3 is CASSQSGTSGRSGLYEQYF. DNA of the CDR3: TGTGCCAGCAGCCAGTCCGGGACTAGCGGGAGGTCCGGGCTATACGAGCAGTACTTC.